The 19 T cell receptor beta chains presented below share a single source sample, sequenced in a study of T cells in Graves' hyperthyroidism and ophthalmopathy. Amplified TCR beta CDR3 regions came from RNA transcripts. Carried out on the TCR CDR3, a first-round RT-PCR used the HTBI primer set. TCRdb recomputed calls from the multiplex PCR reads with MiXCR, one row per CDR3 protein. The sample lists 250,000 to 300,000 distinct CDR3 sequences; about 15% were seen once. The specimen was blood. These receptors were collected from a woman aged 60 to 75 with Graves' ophthalmopathy.

The rearrangement uses TRBV12-3 or TRBV12-4 and TRBJ1-2; D is unclear. V dropped 0 bases and J dropped 4 bases, with 9 bases sitting between them. CDR3 length equals 14 residues. This chain's CDR3 is CASSLAGSRYGYTF. The CDR3 coding sequence is TGTGCCAGCAGTTTAGCCGGGAGTCGCTATGGCTACACCTTC.

This clonotype came up many times. This rearrangement joins TRBV20-1 to TRBJ1-5; a weak D match, TRBD1 (6 bases). Germline V gene lookup returns CDR1 DFQATT and CDR2 SNEGSKA (reference sequence). The CDR3 runs 15 residues. Trimming cost V 0 bases and J 2 bases, with 11 bases left between them. CDR3 bases: TGCAGTGCTAGAGATTCCAGGGGAGGCAATCAGCCCCAGCATTTT. The encoded protein is CSARDSRGGNQPQHF.

Only a few counts were recorded for this clonotype. The chain is built from TRBV4-2 and TRBJ2-2, with D tentatively TRBD1 (6 bases). Germline V lookup: CDR1 LGHNA, CDR2 YNFKEQ. Trimming removed 5 bases from V and 0 bases from J, with 13 bases in between. This CDR3 comprises 16 residues. The CDR3 sequence is CASSSLGTTNTGELFF. DNA of the CDR3: TGTGCCAGCAGCTCCCTCGGGACAACGAACACCGGGGAGCTGTTTTTT.

This clonotype was counted between two and nine times. The germline gene is not matched at one end of the junction; a read error may be the cause. The chain links TRBV6-6 to TRBJ1-1, with 7 bases lining up with TRBD1. CDR1 and CDR2 (germline): MNHNY, SVGAGI (reference sequence). This CDR3 region has 16 residues. The CDR3 nucleotides read TGTGCCTGCAGTTACTCGATTCGGGACAGAGACACTGAAGCTTTCTTT. Translation: CACSYSIRDRDTEAFF.

This clonotype was found many times. The chain links TRBV12-3 or TRBV12-4 to TRBJ2-5; D possibly uses TRBD1 or TRBD2 (5 bases each). This CDR3 is 15 amino acids long. Trimming took off 4 bases at V and 10 bases at J, with 22 bases between the two ends. CDR3 sequence (DNA): TGTGCCAGCAGTTCGACGCCTGGGGGAGCTGGCGTCCAGTACTTC. Translating gives CASSSTPGGAGVQYF.

In its sample, this clonotype was seen a few times. This sequence joins TRBV10-3 and TRBJ2-3; the D is unclear. Trimming stripped 7 bases from V and 3 bases from J, with 11 bases between. Germline loops: CDR1 ENHRY, CDR2 SYGVKD. The CDR3 has 13 residues. The chain's CDR3 is CAINRDLTDTQYF. The CDR3 nucleotides are TGTGCCATCAATAGAGACTTGACAGATACGCAGTATTTT.

This clonotype has a count of ten or more. The rearrangement joins TRBV20-1 to TRBJ2-3, with D possibly matching TRBD2 (5 bases). Germline V gives CDR1 DFQATT, CDR2 SNEGSKA (reference sequence). V dropped 5 bases and J dropped 7 bases, with 13 bases sitting between them. The CDR3 length is 12 residues. The CDR3, as DNA: TGCAGTGCTGTACGGACTGCAAATACGCAGTATTTT. It yields the protein CSAVRTANTQYF.

This clonotype came up many times. This chain connects TRBV20-1 to TRBJ1-5, with D tentatively TRBD1 (5 bases). V was trimmed by 6 bases and J by 0 bases, leaving 12 bases between them. The CDR3 sequence is 14 residues long. Germline V lookup: CDR1 DFQATT, CDR2 SNEGSKA (reference sequence). In nucleotides, the CDR3 is TGCAGTGCATATGGACAATATAGCAATCAGCCCCAGCATTTT. The encoded protein is CSAYGQYSNQPQHF.

The gene calls are TRBV13 and TRBJ1-1; 9 nucleotides agree with TRBD1. The CDR3 is made up of 15 amino acids. In germline, CDR1 is PRHDT, CDR2 FYEKMQ (reference sequence). After removal of 5 bases from V and 0 bases from J, the junction contained 4 bases not matched to a gene. The CDR3 is CASSLGQGMNTEAFF. In DNA form, the CDR3 reads TGTGCCAGCAGCCTTGGACAGGGGATGAACACTGAAGCTTTCTTT. Drawing the rest from reference TRBV13 and TRBJ1-1, the complete variable domain is AAGVIQSPRHLIKEKRETATLKCYPIPRHDTVYWYQQGPGQDPQFLISFYEKMQSDKGSIPDRFSAQQFSDYHSELNMSSLELGDSALYFCASSLGQGMNTEAFFGQGTRLTVV.

V gene TRBV28 combines with J gene TRBJ1-4; TRBD1 aligns across 8 bases. The length of the CDR3 is 16 residues. The germline gives CDR1 MDHEN, CDR2 SYDVKM. Unmatched junction bases numbered 13, after V lost 5 bases and J lost 8 bases. The CDR3 coding sequence is TGTGCCAGCAGTCCCAGAAACAGGGGGAGGTTCGAAAAACTGTTTTTT. It codes for CASSPRNRGRFEKLFF.

This clonotype was recorded a few times. The rearrangement links TRBV10-2 to TRBJ2-3, with D perhaps matching TRBD2 (6 bases). This CDR3 contains 14 residues. Trimming removed 5 bases from V and 4 bases from J, with 13 bases in between. The germline V gene encodes CDR1 WSHSY and CDR2 SAAADI. CDR3 DNA sequence: TGCGCCAGCAGTCTTCAACTAGCCTCAGATACGCAGTATTTT. This gives the protein CASSLQLASDTQYF.

This clonotype came up a few times. CDR3 nucleotides: TGTGCCAGCAGTAGCTTGGGAAAGACCCAGTACTTC. Protein: CASSSLGKTQYF. The chain is built from TRBV6-2 or TRBV6-3 and TRBJ2-5; D is undetermined. V lost 5 bases and J lost 6, with 10 bases in between. This CDR3 is built from 12 residues. Germline-derived CDR1 and CDR2 are MNHEY and SVGEGT.

This clonotype was recorded at least ten times. This chain connects TRBV27 to TRBJ2-7; TRBD2 matches at 8 bases. The V and J ends lost 3 bases and 5 bases, in that order; junction bases with no gene match: 6. The CDR3 has 14 residues. In germline, CDR1 is MNHEY, CDR2 SMNVEV (reference sequence). CDR3 coding DNA: TGTGCCAGCAGTTTGGGCGGGGGGCGCAACGAGCAGTACTTC. As protein: CASSLGGGRNEQYF.

This clonotype was picked up many times. The chain couples TRBV12-5 to TRBJ1-1; D not certain. Germline CDR1 is LGHNT and CDR2 is FRNRAP. The V gene lost 2 bases and the J gene lost 1 base, with 5 bases spanning the gap. This CDR3 is 13 amino acids long. CDR3 sequence reads: CASGLFPNTEAFF. CDR3 coding DNA: TGTGCTAGTGGTTTGTTCCCGAACACTGAAGCTTTCTTT.

This clonotype has only one observation. The chain employs TRBV5-6 and TRBJ1-4; 10 bases are shared with TRBD1. V shed 4 bases and J 6 bases; nucleotides not matched to a gene: 6. Germline lookup yields CDR1 SGHDT and CDR2 YYEEEE. This CDR3 is 15 amino acids long. The CDR3 is CASSAGGTGDEKLFF. DNA of the CDR3: TGTGCCAGCAGCGCCGGGGGGACAGGGGATGAAAAACTGTTTTTT. The full variable domain, in which reference TRBV5-6 and TRBJ1-4 provide the parts outside the CDR3, is DAGVTQSPTHLIKTRGQQVTLRCSPKSGHDTVSWYQQALGQGPQFIFQYYEEEERQRGNFPDRFSGHQFPNYSSELNVNALLLGDSALYLCASSAGGTGDEKLFFGSGTQLSVL.

This clonotype was seen many times. The rearrangement joins TRBV20-1 to TRBJ2-2; 8 bases fit TRBD2. Trimming removed 0 bases from V and 4 bases from J; junction bases left unmatched: 7. CDR3 length: 16 amino acids. Germline CDR1 and CDR2: DFQATT and SNEGSKA (reference sequence). The CDR3 DNA reads TGCAGTGCTAGAGATGGGGGTAGCGGGGCCACCGGGGAGCTGTTTTTT. It is translated as CSARDGGSGATGELFF.

This clonotype has more than one count but fewer than ten. The chain joins TRBV10-3 to TRBJ2-1; possible D gene TRBD2, 6 bases. CDR1 and CDR2 from the germline V gene are ENHRY and SYGVKD. This CDR3 spans 16 amino acids. Trimming removed 3 bases at V and 2 bases at J, with 14 bases between. The CDR3 is CAISDGTSGTYNEQFF. The CDR3 coding sequence is TGTGCCATCAGTGACGGGACTTCGGGCACCTACAATGAGCAGTTCTTC.

This clonotype was recorded at least ten times. The chain recombines TRBV5-1 with TRBJ2-7, with 13 nucleotides matching TRBD2. The CDR3 sequence is 15 residues long. After removal of 0 bases from V and 7 bases from J, the junction contained 4 bases not matched to a gene. Germline CDR1 SGHRS, CDR2 YFSETQ. The CDR3 protein is CASSLEPGLAGEQYF. DNA for the CDR3: TGCGCCAGCAGCTTGGAACCGGGACTAGCGGGGGAGCAGTACTTC.

This clonotype was counted many times. This chain uses TRBV28 with TRBJ1-1, with D tentatively TRBD1 (5 bases). Germline values: CDR1 MDHEN, CDR2 SYDVKM. This CDR3 is 13 amino acids long. V lost 8 bases and J lost 1, with 11 bases in between. Written as DNA, the CDR3 is TGTGCCAGCGCGGGGACGGGGAACACTGAAGCTTTCTTT. It codes for CASAGTGNTEAFF.